This TCR beta chain appears in the sequencing data of a study of identical twins. TCRdb re-called the 5' RACE reads through MiXCR, storing one row per CDR3 protein. The profile shows about 190,000 distinct CDR3 sequences, around 15% of them singletons. The sample was also linked to a second study, of T cells expressing NK-cell markers.

The receptor was derived from a woman between 18 and 30 years old in good health. The sample taken for sequencing was CD8+ T cells sorted from blood.

CDR3 bases: TGTGCCAGCACCTTTCACCGGGATGAGCAGTTCTTC. It is translated as CASTFHRDEQFF. This rearrangement joins TRBV7-9 to TRBJ2-1; D gene ambiguous. The CDR3 consists of 12 residues. V was shortened by 7 bases and J by 8 bases, with 12 bases between the two germline ends. Germline assignment: CDR1 SEHNR and CDR2 FQNEAQ (reference sequence).